The next 5 T cell receptor beta chains were all read from a single sample in a study of blood T cell repertoires in COVID-19. This table comes from immunoSEQ multiplex PCR, and its TCRdb copy is limited to in-frame clones, with some not included. The sample yields some 350,000 clones, approximately 86% seen once. The sequenced material came from peripheral blood. These receptors all come from a human donor in a cohort sampled during active COVID-19.

The rearrangement links TRBV5-4 to TRBJ2-7; TRBD2 might be the D (6 bases). V was cut by 4 bases and J by 3 bases, with 14 bases left in between. Germline V gene lookup returns CDR1 SGHNT and CDR2 YYREEE (reference sequence). The CDR3 consists of 14 residues. In DNA, the CDR3 is TGTGCCAGCAGCCCTGGGGGGACCCTCTACGAGCAGTACTTC. Its translation: CASSPGGTLYEQYF.

This clone was observed once. This chain joins TRBV27 and TRBJ2-2; D gene ambiguous. The CDR3 length is 12 residues. In germline, CDR1 is MNHEY, CDR2 SMNVEV (reference sequence). V gave up 8 bases and J gave up 2 bases, with 6 bases separating them. CDR3 amino acids: CASGLNTGELFF. The CDR3 region has the DNA TGTGCCAGCGGGCTCAACACCGGGGAGCTGTTTTTT.

This clone was seen just once. V and J are TRBV3-1 (or the pseudogene TRBV3-2) and TRBJ2-2, with 7 bases aligning to TRBD1. The germline V gene encodes CDR1 LGHDT and CDR2 YNNKEL (reference sequence). With V trimmed by 4 bases and J by 3 bases, 8 bases remained unmatched. The CDR3 is 16 amino acids. This CDR3 is CASSRSPTGHTGELFF. CDR3 sequence (DNA): TGTGCCAGCAGCCGATCCCCGACAGGGCACACCGGGGAGCTGTTTTTT.

CDR3 bases: TGCAGCGTTGAATCGAGGGTAAACGAGCAGTACTTC. As protein: CSVESRVNEQYF. The chain carries TRBV29-1 and TRBJ2-7; perhaps TRBD2 as D (5 bases). V was shortened by 2 bases and J by 5 bases, with 10 bases between the two germline ends. CDR1 is SQVTM and CDR2 is ANQGSEA in the germline V gene. This CDR3 is 12 amino acids long.

The chain recombines TRBV5-1 with TRBJ2-7; D not resolved. The V and J ends lost 5 bases and 0 bases respectively, with 9 bases between them. Germline values: CDR1 SGHRS, CDR2 YFSETQ. This CDR3 has 13 amino acids. This chain's CDR3 is CASSLQISYEQYF. In nucleotides, the CDR3 is TGCGCCAGCAGTTTACAGATCTCCTACGAGCAGTACTTC.